Shown below are 28 T cell receptor beta chains from a single sample sequenced in a study of molecular identifiers for immune sequencing clone quantification. MiXCR, run by TCRdb on the PCR reads, gives a single entry per CDR3 protein. Among about half a million distinct CDR3 sequences listed, roughly 23% were seen once. The source material was naive CD8+ T cells from blood, with Jurkat cell RNA spiked in. Subset indicated: FACS-sorted CD8+CD4-CCR7+CD45RA+ naive T cells. The receptors shown here come from a human donor in good health. Some libraries in this study had Jurkat cell RNA spiked in.

This clonotype was detected a few times. A much more abundant neighbour one base away suggests this may be a read error. This rearrangement joins TRBV11-2 to TRBJ1-1; no clear D gene. Trimming removed 2 bases from V and 4 bases from J, with 5 bases in between. Germline CDR1 reads SGHAT; CDR2 reads FQNNGV. This CDR3 is 12 amino acids long. The CDR3 here is CASSLLVTEAFF. CDR3 DNA sequence: TGTGCCAGCAGCTTATTGGTCACTGAAGCTTTCTTT.

The V and J genes are TRBV9 and TRBJ1-1; no firm D call. This CDR3 has 11 amino acids. Germline CDR1 and CDR2: SGDLS and YYNGEE. Trimming pared 2 bases from V and 6 bases from J, leaving 5 bases between. CDR3 nucleotide sequence: TGTGCCAGCAGCGTTGGCCCTGAAGCTTTCTTT. Its protein is CASSVGPEAFF.

This clonotype was counted only a few times. The chain recombines TRBV19 with TRBJ2-7, with D perhaps TRBD1 or TRBD2 (5 bases each). The CDR3 has 15 amino acids. Germline CDR1 is LNHDA and CDR2 is SQIVND (reference sequence). The germline V and J ends were trimmed by 3 bases and 4 bases, with 16 bases remaining between them. The CDR3 loop reads CASSILGGAVYEQYF. The DNA of the CDR3 is TGTGCCAGTAGTATCCTTGGGGGAGCGGTATACGAGCAGTACTTC.

This clonotype was recorded many times. V gene TRBV20-1 combines with J gene TRBJ2-7; 8 nucleotides align to TRBD2. The V segment lost 5 bases and the J segment 2 bases; nucleotides outside the gene matches: 11. From germline, CDR1 is DFQATT and CDR2 SNEGSKA (reference sequence). CDR3 size: 15 residues. CDR3 loop: CSALLSGGLTYEQYF. CDR3 nucleotides: TGCAGTGCTCTACTGAGCGGGGGATTAACCTACGAGCAGTACTTC.

As to this clonotype: At one end the junction does not follow the germline gene, possibly because of a read error. The chain uses TRBV11-2 and TRBJ2-1; 9 bases line up with TRBD2. The CDR3 loop spans 16 amino acids. Germline CDR1 and CDR2: SGHAT and FQNNGV. Here the CDR3 reads CDSSLNPSGTYNEQFF. DNA for the CDR3: TGTGACAGCAGCTTAAACCCTAGCGGGACCTACAATGAGCAGTTCTTC.

Ten or more counts support this clonotype. The chain links TRBV12-3 or TRBV12-4 to TRBJ1-2, with D possibly TRBD1 on 6 matching bases. V was trimmed by 6 bases and J by 4 bases, leaving 12 bases between them. This CDR3 is 13 amino acids long. The CDR3 DNA follows: TGTGCCAGCAGAGATAAGACAGGCTATGGCTACACCTTC. The encoded protein is CASRDKTGYGYTF.

This clonotype was seen a few times. The CDR3 nucleotides are TGTGCCAGCAGCTATCAGGTGGGGTATAACACTGAAGCTTTCTTT. Amino acid sequence: CASSYQVGYNTEAFF. The genes are TRBV7-9 and TRBJ1-1, with no clear D. There are 15 residues in the CDR3. Trimming took off 4 bases at V and 2 bases at J, with 14 bases between the two ends. Germline loops: CDR1 SEHNR, CDR2 FQNEAQ (reference sequence). Together with reference TRBV7-9 and TRBJ1-1, the CDR3 gives the full variable domain: DTGVSQNPRHKITKRGQNVTFRCDPISEHNRLYWYRQTLGQGPEFLTYFQNEAQLEKSRLLSDRFSAERPKGSFSTLEIQRTEQGDSAMYLCASSYQVGYNTEAFFGQGTRLTVV.

In this sample, this clonotype turned up many times. V gene TRBV25-1 combines with J gene TRBJ1-1; 11 positions agree with TRBD1. The length of the CDR3 is 13 residues. Trimming took 4 bases from V and 6 from J; bases not matched to a gene: 1. Per germline, CDR1 MGHDK and CDR2 SYGVNS. The CDR3 sequence: CASSVGQGAEAFF. The CDR3 DNA is TGTGCCAGCAGTGTGGGACAGGGGGCTGAAGCTTTCTTT.

This clonotype was detected only a few times. DNA of the CDR3: TGTGCCAGCAGCTTGGCTCTCAGTCTAAACGAGCAGTACTTC. Its protein product is CASSLALSLNEQYF. The V call is TRBV5-6, the J call TRBJ2-7, with D unclear. Germline V gene lookup returns CDR1 SGHDT and CDR2 YYEEEE. Trimming stripped 0 bases from V and 5 bases from J, with 12 bases between. This CDR3 contains 14 residues.

This clonotype was counted only a few times. The chain recombines TRBV11-2 with TRBJ1-1, with 7 bases that match TRBD1. Germline CDR1 reads SGHAT; CDR2 reads FQNNGV. The V and J ends lost 5 bases and 3 bases, in that order; junction bases with no gene match: 9. The CDR3 extends over 15 amino acids. CDR3 amino acids: CASSPLQGMHTEAFF. The CDR3 DNA follows: TGTGCCAGCAGCCCCCTACAGGGGATGCACACTGAAGCTTTCTTT.

As regards this clonotype: This may be a read error: a much more frequent sequence differs by one nucleotide. Since the CDR3 does not end with the conserved phenylalanine or tryptophan, this likely comes from a read error. In DNA form, the CDR3 reads TGCAGCGTTGGAGACAGTCTCCAAGAGACCCAGTACTCC. Its protein product is CSVGDSLQETQYS. This chain joins TRBV29-1 and TRBJ2-5; D possibly corresponds to TRBD1 (5 bases). Germline assignment: CDR1 SQVTM and CDR2 ANQGSEA. V lost 4 bases to trimming and J lost 1 base, with 10 bases between them. The CDR3 covers 13 residues.

In its sample, this clonotype was seen a few times. The chain couples TRBV7-6 to TRBJ1-6; tentative D call: TRBD1 (6 bases). The CDR3 consists of 14 residues. The ends were cut back, 5 bases at V and 6 bases at J, with 11 bases in the middle. In germline, CDR1 is SGHVS, CDR2 FNYEAQ. The DNA of the CDR3 is TGTGCCAGCAGCCAGACAGGCGCTAATTCACCCCTCCACTTT. Encoded protein: CASSQTGANSPLHF.

The table lists this clonotype with a few counts. This chain uses TRBV7-9 with TRBJ2-7; 8 positions agree with TRBD2. J was trimmed by 3 bases and V by 5 bases; bases with no gene match: 9. Per the germline V gene, CDR1 is SEHNR and CDR2 is FQNEAQ (reference sequence). This CDR3 spans 15 amino acids. The CDR3 DNA sequence: TGTGCCAGCAGCACACCTGAGCGGGGGCACTACGAGCAGTACTTC. Its protein product is CASSTPERGHYEQYF.

For this clonotype: Being one base from a much bigger clone, this may be a read error. The rearrangement joins TRBV5-1 to TRBJ2-1; D may be TRBD1 (6 bases). Germline V gene lookup returns CDR1 SGHRS and CDR2 YFSETQ. The CDR3 is 16 amino acids. V shed 0 bases and J shed 7 bases, with 17 bases lying between them. The CDR3 here is CASSLGGPLTVNEQFF. The CDR3, as DNA: TGCGCCAGCAGCTTGGGGGGGCCCCTTACCGTAAATGAGCAGTTCTTC.

This clonotype was seen repeatedly, ten times or more. The J gene is TRBJ1-1, the V gene TRBV7-9; no clear D. Between the trimmed V and J ends, which lost 11 bases and 0 bases, there was a span of 4 bases. Per the germline V gene, CDR1 is SEHNR and CDR2 is FQNEAQ (reference sequence). The CDR3 has 10 residues. CDR3 sequence (DNA): TGTGCCGGAATGAACACTGAAGCTTTCTTT. It yields the protein CAGMNTEAFF.

This clonotype was recorded a few times. The CDR3 DNA reads TGTGCCAGCAGTCAGACAGGGAGAGGCTCCTACGAGCAGTACTTC. Its protein product is CASSQTGRGSYEQYF. J is TRBJ2-7 and V is TRBV28; 7 bases line up with TRBD1. Germline assignment: CDR1 MDHEN and CDR2 SYDVKM. The CDR3 consists of 15 residues. V was clipped by 5 bases and J by 0 bases; unmatched bases: 7.

This clonotype showed up many times. V gene TRBV4-1 combines with J gene TRBJ2-7; TRBD2 matches at 11 bases. Germline CDR1 and CDR2: MGHRA and YSYEKL. This CDR3 is 13 amino acids long. J gave up 7 bases and V 6 bases, and 5 bases lay outside the gene matches. The CDR3 coding sequence is TGCGCCAGCAGGGATACTAGCGGGGGTGAGCAGTACTTC. Translating gives CASRDTSGGEQYF.

There are a few counts of this clonotype. The chain uses TRBV20-1 and TRBJ1-2; TRBD1 matches at 8 bases. The CDR3 extends over 15 amino acids. Germline V CDR1 and CDR2: DFQATT, SNEGSKA (reference sequence). With 0 bases clipped from V and 7 bases from J, the junction kept 10 bases outside the gene matches. The CDR3: CSARDPLTGVGGYTF. The CDR3, as DNA: TGCAGTGCTAGAGACCCGTTGACAGGGGTCGGTGGCTACACCTTC.

As concerns this clonotype: This may come from a read error, since a much larger clone is one base off. The chain carries TRBV14 and TRBJ2-7; 7 bases map to TRBD1. CDR1 and CDR2 from the germline V gene are SGHDN and FVKESK. Trimming at V came to 4 bases and at J to 0 bases, leaving 15 bases not matched to a gene. This CDR3 is built from 18 residues. The CDR3 sequence: CASSPGPAKTGSSYEQYF. CDR3 sequence (DNA): TGTGCCAGCAGCCCAGGCCCAGCTAAGACAGGGAGCTCCTACGAGCAGTACTTC.

The chain couples TRBV4-3 to TRBJ2-3; D remains unclear. Germline CDR1 reads LGHNA; CDR2 reads YSLEER. The CDR3 has 17 amino acids. V was trimmed by 1 base and J by 0 bases, leaving 14 bases between them. This CDR3 is CASSQVSVGTSTDTQYF. CDR3 bases: TGCGCCAGCAGCCAAGTCTCCGTCGGAACTAGCACAGATACGCAGTATTTT.

A few counts support this clonotype. The genes are TRBV6-2 or TRBV6-3 and TRBJ2-7; 7 nucleotides agree with TRBD1. V trimming: 8 bases; J trimming: 4 bases; junction bases outside the gene matches: 5. CDR1 MNHEY and CDR2 SVGEGT come from the germline V gene. This CDR3 comprises 12 residues. The CDR3 reads CASETGNYEQYF. DNA of the CDR3: TGTGCCAGCGAGACAGGGAATTACGAGCAGTACTTC.

This clonotype came up many times. The CDR3 here is CSARDVGGPHTEAFF. The CDR3 nucleotides are TGCAGTGCTAGAGATGTGGGAGGGCCACACACTGAAGCTTTCTTT. This chain connects TRBV20-1 to TRBJ1-1; no definite D call. V dropped 0 bases and J dropped 3 bases, with 14 bases sitting between them. CDR1 and CDR2 from the germline V gene are DFQATT and SNEGSKA (reference sequence). The CDR3 totals 15 residues.

This clonotype has a count of ten or more. The J gene is TRBJ2-7, the V gene TRBV7-2, with TRBD1 matching 11 bases. Germline CDR1 SGHTA, CDR2 FQGNSA. The CDR3 runs 15 residues. The V and J ends lost 5 bases and 4 bases, in that order; junction bases with no gene match: 7. CDR3 nucleotide sequence: TGTGCCAGCAGCCCCCGGGACAGGGGGGCATACGAGCAGTACTTC. Protein: CASSPRDRGAYEQYF.

This clonotype has a count of ten or more. The J gene is TRBJ1-2, the V gene TRBV29-1; D remains ambiguous. Trimming took 6 bases from V and 3 from J, leaving 14 bases between them. The CDR3 consists of 13 residues. Germline V CDR1 and CDR2: SQVTM, ANQGSEA. The CDR3 DNA reads TGCAGCGTCAAGGTACTATTGGACTATGGCTACACCTTC. Residues: CSVKVLLDYGYTF.

In this sample, this clonotype turned up many times. The chain recombines TRBV9 with TRBJ1-4; D is unclear. Germline CDR1 and CDR2: SGDLS and YYNGEE. The CDR3 extends over 16 amino acids. V was cut by 3 bases and J by 7 bases, with 19 bases left in between. This CDR3 is CASSAGHQTLGEKLFF. The CDR3 coding sequence is TGTGCCAGCAGCGCGGGTCACCAGACCCTTGGTGAAAAACTGTTTTTT.

This clonotype showed up just a few times. The chain links TRBV6-2 or TRBV6-3 to TRBJ2-7; D tentatively fits TRBD1 or TRBD2 (5 bases each). The CDR3 length is 13 residues. The V gene lost 5 bases and the J gene lost 2 bases, with 10 bases spanning the gap. Germline values: CDR1 MNHEY, CDR2 SVGEGT. CDR3 sequence: CASSGGRTYEQYF. Here the CDR3 DNA reads TGTGCCAGCAGTGGGGGACGGACCTACGAGCAGTACTTC.

The rearrangement joins TRBV5-6 to TRBJ2-7; TRBD2 matches at 14 bases. The CDR3 has 17 amino acids. In germline, CDR1 is SGHDT, CDR2 YYEEEE. V trimming: 0 bases; J trimming: 8 bases; junction bases outside the gene matches: 10. The CDR3 nucleotides are TGTGCCAGCAGCTTGGGACTAGCGGGAGGGCCCTTCCACAAGCAGTACTTC. Translated, it gives CASSLGLAGGPFHKQYF.

For this clonotype: A much larger clone differs from this one at a single base, so this may be a read error. V is TRBV6-2 or TRBV6-3 and J is TRBJ2-3, with 10 bases lining up with TRBD1. The germline CDR1 and CDR2 sequences are MNHEY and SVGEGT. V trimming: 5 bases; J trimming: 2 bases; junction bases outside the gene matches: 10. CDR3 length equals 17 residues. CDR3 nucleotides: TGTGCCAGCAGTGAGAGACAGGGGGCACCCCCCACAGATACGCAGTATTTT. Residues: CASSERQGAPPTDTQYF.